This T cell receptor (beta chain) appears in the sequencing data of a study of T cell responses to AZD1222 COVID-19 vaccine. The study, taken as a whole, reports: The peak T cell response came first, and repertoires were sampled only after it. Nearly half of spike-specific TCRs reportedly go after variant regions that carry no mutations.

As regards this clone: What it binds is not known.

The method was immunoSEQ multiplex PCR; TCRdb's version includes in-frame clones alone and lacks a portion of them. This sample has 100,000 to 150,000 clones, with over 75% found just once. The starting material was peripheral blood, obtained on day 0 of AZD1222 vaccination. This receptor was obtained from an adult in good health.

This CDR3 is CASSDLTVGRRYF. DNA of the CDR3: TGTGCCAGCAGCGACCTGACAGTGGGTCGTCGGTACTTC. The chain recombines TRBV7-9 with TRBJ2-7, with a possible D match to TRBD1 (5 bases). The V gene's germline CDR1 is SEHNR and CDR2 FQNEAQ (reference sequence). This CDR3 is built from 13 residues. V gave up 5 bases and J gave up 12 bases, with 20 bases separating them.